What follows is one T cell receptor beta chain and its context. No antigen is known for it. This sample also contains other DNA sequences that code for the same CDR3. Germline trimming cut 2 bases from V and 5 bases from J; bases unmatched to any gene: 7. The CDR3 consists of 14 residues. Germline V CDR1 and CDR2: SGHRS, YFSETQ. PCR amplification relied on 60 Vbeta primers (plus 13 Jbeta primers). Generated by immunoSEQ multiplex PCR, the TCRdb table keeps only in-frame clones and is missing some. The data show some 140,000 clones, with over 70% seen just once and around 1.9% held by the top ten. This specimen comes from a study of cytomegalovirus exposure and HLA in healthy donors. Whole-study findings and limits: Across all donors, roughly uniform sequencing depth was an assumption of the presence/absence analyses.

The sequencing sample was made of PBMCs. This rearrangement joins TRBV5-1 to TRBJ2-7; 7 bases map to TRBD1. The TCR comes from a young man in good health and CMV-seronegative. The CDR3 loop is CASSLGGRADEQYF. DNA for the CDR3: TGCGCCAGCAGCTTAGGGGGCAGGGCCGACGAGCAGTACTTC.